The 23 T cell receptor beta chains below were found in one sample sequenced in a study of blood T cell repertoires in COVID-19. Only in-frame clones appear in the TCRdb table, and some are missing; sequencing was by immunoSEQ multiplex PCR. Counted here are 150,000 to 200,000 clones, around 86% occurring once; the ten biggest clones make up around 8.6%. Sequenced sample: peripheral blood. Every receptor here comes from a man aged 45-65 years with active or convalescent COVID-19.

The chain couples TRBV5-1 to TRBJ2-5; TRBD2 might be the D (7 bases). The CDR3 has 16 amino acids. The V end lost 0 bases, the J end lost 5 bases, and 17 bases lay between the germline ends. Germline loops: CDR1 SGHRS, CDR2 YFSETQ. The CDR3 bases are TGCGCCAGCAGCTTGGCCTGGACGGGGGGCGGCGAGACCCAGTACTTC. The encoded protein is CASSLAWTGGGETQYF.

This clone was counted between two and nine times. This chain links TRBV10-3 with TRBJ2-5, with D perhaps TRBD1 (5 bases). V shed 6 bases and J shed 0 bases, with 8 bases lying between them. Germline CDR1 ENHRY, CDR2 SYGVKD. CDR3 size: 13 residues. CDR3 sequence (DNA): TGTGCCATCAGGGACAATGACCAAGAGACCCAGTACTTC. It translates to CAIRDNDQETQYF.

The J gene is TRBJ2-1, the V gene TRBV20-1; D is unresolved. Germline CDR1 is DFQATT and CDR2 is SNEGSKA (reference sequence). The V end was cut by 3 bases, the J end by 4 bases, with 7 bases between. This CDR3 comprises 12 residues. CDR3 DNA: TGCAGTGCTAGTCGAGGATACAATGAGCAGTTCTTC. Translated, it gives CSASRGYNEQFF.

V usage is TRBV19 and J usage is TRBJ1-2; the match to TRBD1 covers 9 bases. V shed 6 bases, J shed 10 bases, and the junction held 9 bases outside the gene matches. CDR1 is LNHDA, CDR2 SQIVND, per germline (reference sequence). The CDR3 length is 13 residues. The CDR3 sequence is CASSVIGTGIYTF. For the CDR3, the DNA is TGTGCCAGTAGCGTGATTGGGACAGGGATCTACACCTTC.

V is TRBV7-2 and J is TRBJ2-1, with 7 bases identical to TRBD1. CDR3 length: 12 residues. J was trimmed by 12 bases and V by 5 bases; bases with no gene match: 7. Per germline, CDR1 SGHTA and CDR2 FQGNSA. Here the CDR3 reads CASSPRTGGQFF. CDR3 nucleotides: TGTGCCAGCAGCCCCCGGACAGGAGGGCAGTTCTTC.

The chain employs TRBV11-2 and TRBJ1-5; the D gene is possibly TRBD1 (6 bases). Trimming shortened V by 2 bases and J by 3 bases, and 8 bases separated the two germline ends. Germline V gives CDR1 SGHAT, CDR2 FQNNGV. There are 14 residues in the CDR3. CDR3 amino acids: CASSLSGVNQPQHF. The CDR3 nucleotides read TGTGCCAGCAGCTTATCAGGGGTCAATCAGCCCCAGCATTTT.

This sequence joins TRBV6-5 and TRBJ2-7, with D perhaps matching TRBD2 (5 bases). This CDR3 is built from 14 residues. In germline, CDR1 is MNHEY, CDR2 SVGAGI. Trimming removed 6 bases at V and 2 bases at J, with 14 bases between. CDR3: CASSGLAGPYEQYF. DNA of the CDR3: TGTGCCAGCAGCGGACTGGCCGGTCCCTACGAGCAGTACTTC.

The chain employs TRBV2 and TRBJ1-3; D call uncertain. V lost 5 bases and J lost 8, with 10 bases in between. This CDR3 is built from 12 residues. CDR1 SNHLY and CDR2 FYNNEI come from the germline V gene. The CDR3 coding sequence is TGTGCCAGCAGTCCCACGGGAGACACCATATATTTT. It codes for CASSPTGDTIYF.

The CDR3 loop is CASSRGGSNTEAFF. DNA for the CDR3: TGTGCCAGCAGCCGGGGGGGCTCGAACACTGAAGCTTTCTTT. V usage is TRBV6-5 and J usage is TRBJ1-1; D perhaps matches TRBD1 (6 bases). Germline V gene sequence: CDR1 MNHEY, CDR2 SVGAGI. V was trimmed by 6 bases and J by 1 base, leaving 12 bases between them. The CDR3 is made up of 14 amino acids.

This clone came up once. The chain employs TRBV7-3 and TRBJ2-3, with D perhaps matching TRBD2 (7 bases). Germline V gene data show CDR1 as SGHTA and CDR2 as FQGTGA. The V and J ends lost 2 bases and 2 bases respectively, with 17 bases between them. This CDR3 contains 17 residues. CDR3 residues: CASSLGGANPSTDTQYF. The CDR3 DNA reads TGTGCCAGCAGCTTAGGGGGGGCAAACCCCTCCACAGATACGCAGTATTTT.

As regards this clone: This sample includes further DNA sequences coding for the same CDR3. The chain joins TRBV18 to TRBJ1-5, with a weak D call TRBD1 (5 bases). Germline lookup yields CDR1 KGHSH and CDR2 LQKENI. The ends were cut back, 2 bases at V and 2 bases at J, with 7 bases in the middle. The length of the CDR3 is 14 residues. In nucleotides, the CDR3 is TGTGCCAGCTCACCAGGGGGGGGCAATCAGCCCCAGCATTTT. Its translation is CASSPGGGNQPQHF.

The rearrangement uses TRBV19 and TRBJ1-1, with unresolved D. Looked up from germline, CDR1 is LNHDA and CDR2 is SQIVND (reference sequence). Trimming shortened V by 4 bases and J by 0 bases, and 18 bases separated the two germline ends. This CDR3 spans 17 amino acids. The CDR3 protein is CASSNGGRTIMNTEAFF. The CDR3 DNA is TGTGCCAGTAGTAATGGAGGCAGAACTATTATGAACACTGAAGCTTTCTTT.

This clone has a single count. The rearrangement links TRBV5-4 to TRBJ1-2; possibly TRBD1 for D (6 bases). The CDR3 extends over 14 amino acids. V lost 0 bases to trimming and J lost 5 bases, with 11 bases between them. Germline-derived CDR1 and CDR2 are SGHNT and YYREEE (reference sequence). The CDR3 spells CASSLDRALYGYTF. The CDR3 nucleotides are TGTGCCAGCAGCTTGGACAGGGCACTATATGGCTACACCTTC. Combining the CDR3 with reference TRBV5-4 and TRBJ1-2 gives the whole variable domain ETGVTQSPTHLIKTRGQQVTLRCSSQSGHNTVSWYQQALGQGPQFIFQYYREEENGRGNFPPRFSGLQFPNYSSELNVNALELDDSALYLCASSLDRALYGYTFGSGTRLTVV.

In this sample, this clone turned up once. The J gene is TRBJ1-2, the V gene TRBV18, with D uncertain. CDR1 is KGHSH, CDR2 LQKENI, per germline. The CDR3 covers 14 residues. Trimming removed 5 bases from V and 8 bases from J, with 18 bases in between. The CDR3 sequence is CASSVMLGGQGYTF. The CDR3 nucleotides read TGTGCCAGCTCAGTCATGTTGGGCGGGCAAGGCTACACCTTC.

This clone has only a few counts. The V gene is TRBV9, the J gene TRBJ2-7, with D possibly being TRBD2 (6 bases). The length of the CDR3 is 14 residues. Trimming pared 3 bases from V and 3 bases from J, leaving 13 bases between. The germline V gene has CDR1 SGDLS and CDR2 YYNGEE. DNA of the CDR3: TGTGCCAGCAGCGCAGGCTGGGGGGTCTACGAGCAGTACTTC. Translated: CASSAGWGVYEQYF.

The CDR3 sequence is CASRSPPGGAANYGYTF. The CDR3 coding sequence is TGTGCAAGTCGCTCTCCGCCGGGGGGGGCGGCAAACTATGGCTACACCTTC. The chain has TRBV12-2 and TRBJ1-2. TRBV12-2 is reported as a pseudogene. The CDR3 is 17 residues long.

Regarding this clone: The sample contains more than one DNA sequence encoding this CDR3. The gene calls are TRBV7-3 and TRBJ2-5; D uncertain. The germline CDR1 and CDR2 sequences are SGHTA and FQGTGA. The CDR3 has 13 residues. Trimming took off 0 bases at V and 0 bases at J, with 2 bases between the two ends. CDR3 sequence reads: CASSLTNQETQYF. CDR3 in DNA: TGTGCCAGCAGCTTAACTAACCAAGAGACCCAGTACTTC.

The gene calls are TRBV24-1 and TRBJ2-5; possibly TRBD2 for D (7 bases). The CDR3 runs 16 residues. V dropped 4 bases and J dropped 5 bases, with 19 bases sitting between them. CDR1 and CDR2 (germline): KGHDR, SFDVKD. In DNA, the CDR3 is TGTGCCACCAGTGACAGCGGAGGGGGGGAAAGTGAGACCCAGTACTTC. This sequence encodes CATSDSGGGESETQYF.

The chain carries TRBV24-1 and TRBJ2-3; 15 bases map to TRBD2. Germline loops: CDR1 KGHDR, CDR2 SFDVKD. The trim removed 3 bases at V and 5 bases at J, leaving 14 bases unmatched. The CDR3 has 20 amino acids. The chain's CDR3 is CATSDRAGTSGRSRKDTQYF. In nucleotides, the CDR3 is TGTGCCACCAGTGATCGCGCCGGGACTAGCGGGAGGAGCAGGAAAGATACGCAGTATTTT.

V and J are TRBV7-9 and TRBJ1-2; no clear D. The CDR3 runs to 15 residues. V was pared by 3 bases and J by 0 bases, with 11 bases between. Germline CDR1 and CDR2: SEHNR and FQNEAQ (reference sequence). The CDR3 coding sequence is TGTGCCAGCAGCTTCGACACAACGGCTAACTATGGCTACACCTTC. Translated: CASSFDTTANYGYTF.

The chain couples TRBV5-1 to TRBJ2-2; D remains ambiguous. CDR3 length: 14 amino acids. CDR1 SGHRS and CDR2 YFSETQ come from the germline V gene. Trimming stripped 1 base from V and 2 bases from J, with 6 bases between. The DNA of the CDR3 is TGCGCCAGCAGCTTGAATCCAAACACCGGGGAGCTGTTTTTT. It translates to CASSLNPNTGELFF.

The chain is built from TRBV5-4 and TRBJ1-1, with D maybe TRBD1 (6 bases). With 1 base removed from V and 0 bases from J, the gap between germline ends came to 10 bases. CDR1 is SGHNT, CDR2 YYREEE, per germline (reference sequence). The length of the CDR3 is 15 residues. This CDR3 is CASSLWGPLNTEAFF. CDR3 bases: TGTGCCAGCAGCTTGTGGGGGCCGCTGAACACTGAAGCTTTCTTT.

This clone was found once. The chain couples TRBV4-2 to TRBJ2-7, with D unclear. CDR1 and CDR2 from the germline V gene are LGHNA and YNFKEQ. The CDR3 is made up of 16 amino acids. The germline V and J ends were trimmed by 4 bases and 5 bases, with 21 bases remaining between them. In DNA, the CDR3 is TGTGCCAGCAGCCGCTTAGACGGTCAGGTAAGAGACGAGCAGTACTTC. It encodes CASSRLDGQVRDEQYF.